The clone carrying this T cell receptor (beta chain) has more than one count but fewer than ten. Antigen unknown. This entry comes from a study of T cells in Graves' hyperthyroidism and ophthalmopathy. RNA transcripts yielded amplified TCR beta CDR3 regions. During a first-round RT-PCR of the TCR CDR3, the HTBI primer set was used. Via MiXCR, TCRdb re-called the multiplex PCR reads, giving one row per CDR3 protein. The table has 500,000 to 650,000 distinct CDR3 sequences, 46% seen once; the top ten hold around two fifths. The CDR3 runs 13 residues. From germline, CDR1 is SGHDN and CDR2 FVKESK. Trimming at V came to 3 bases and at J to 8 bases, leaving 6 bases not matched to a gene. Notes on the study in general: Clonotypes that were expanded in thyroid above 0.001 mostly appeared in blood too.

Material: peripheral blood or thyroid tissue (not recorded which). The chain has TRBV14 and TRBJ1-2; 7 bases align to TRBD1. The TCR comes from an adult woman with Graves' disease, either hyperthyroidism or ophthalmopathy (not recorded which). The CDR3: CASSQVTGTGYTF. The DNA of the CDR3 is TGTGCCAGCAGCCAGGTGACAGGGACGGGCTACACCTTC.